Listed below are T cell receptor beta chains from one sample, sequenced in a study of CD4+ T cells in melanoma. Clones were sequenced by immunoSEQ multiplex PCR, and TCRdb holds only the in-frame ones, with some missing. Of about 9,600 clones in the sample, around 70% are singletons; the top ten hold approximately 25%. Input material: cells from a culture (not recorded whether cultured in vitro). The receptor set was obtained from a human donor with melanoma. Each CDR3 is given with its conserved first and last residue. The D gene is left open where the match is weak. Rows give clone size only sometimes, using once, few, many, or a class for an expanded clone.

TRBJ2-5,-,-,TRBV6-5,15,CASSILGRLGETQYF,TGTGCCAGCAGTATCCTAGGGCGACTGGGAGAGACCCAGTACTTC
TRBJ2-1,-,-,TRBV24-1,15,CATSDPRDNYNEQFF,TGTGCCACCAGTGACCCCCGGGACAATTACAATGAGCAGTTCTTC
TRBJ2-7,TRBD2,medium-sized,TRBV14,14,CASSLAGGTYEQYF,TGTGCCAGCAGCCTGGCGGGGGGGACCTACGAGCAGTACTTC
TRBJ1-1,-,-,TRBV5-1,14,CASSVTGESPEAFF,TGCGCCAGCAGCGTAACAGGAGAGTCACCTGAAGCTTTCTTT
TRBJ1-5,TRBD1,-,TRBV5-6,14,CASSSTGAIWPQHF,TGTGCCAGCAGCTCTACAGGGGCCATATGGCCCCAGCATTTT
TRBJ1-5,-,-,TRBV2,15,CASSVTGYSNQPQHF,TGTGCCAGCAGCGTAACAGGATATAGCAATCAGCCCCAGCATTTT
TRBJ1-5,TRBD1,few,TRBV10-3,17,CAITYRDRQYSNQPQHF,TGTGCCATCACCTACAGGGACAGACAATATAGCAATCAGCCCCAGCATTTT
TRBJ2-1,-,-,TRBV7-6,16,CASSLGWGFSYNEQFF,TGTGCCAGCAGCTTAGGATGGGGGTTCTCCTACAATGAGCAGTTCTTC
TRBJ2-5,TRBD1,once,TRBV5-5,16,CASSFRGTGGRETQYF,TGTGCCAGCAGCTTTAGGGGGACAGGCGGGCGCGAGACCCAGTACTTC
TRBJ2-6,-,few,TRBV4-2,17,CASSQGTGKSGANVLTF,TGTGCCAGCAGCCAAGGCACAGGGAAATCTGGGGCCAACGTCCTGACTTTC
TRBJ1-1,-,-,TRBV3-1/TRBV3-2,14,CASSHIRGGTEAFF,TGTGCCAGCAGCCATATCAGGGGAGGTACTGAAGCTTTCTTT
TRBJ2-4,TRBD1,-,TRBV5-5,17,CASSPTRTGLAKNIQYF,TGTGCCAGCAGCCCAACTCGGACAGGTCTAGCCAAAAACATTCAGTACTTC
TRBJ2-2,-,-,TRBV25-1,17,CASSGPGGGSNTGELFF,TGTGCCAGCAGTGGACCCGGGGGTGGGTCGAACACCGGGGAGCTGTTTTTT
TRBJ1-5,TRBD1,-,TRBV3-1/TRBV3-2,17,CASSQGRVYRGDQPQHF,TGTGCCAGCAGCCAAGGGAGAGTTTACAGGGGCGATCAGCCCCAGCATTTT
TRBJ2-1,-,-,TRBV24-1,16,CATSDPRGGISNEQFF,TGTGCCACCAGTGATCCGCGAGGGGGAATCAGCAATGAGCAGTTCTTC
TRBJ1-3,-,-,TRBV4-2,15,CASSREPFSGNTIYF,TGTGCCAGCAGTCGCGAGCCTTTCTCTGGAAACACCATATATTTT
TRBJ2-7,-,-,TRBV9,15,CASSPTFEGAYEQYF,TGTGCCAGCAGCCCGACCTTCGAAGGGGCCTACGAGCAGTACTTC
TRBJ1-2,-,few,TRBV7-9,14,CASSSTGTENGYTF,TGTGCCAGCAGCTCTACCGGGACGGAAAATGGCTACACCTTC
TRBJ1-5,-,-,TRBV10-3,12,CAISDRNQPQHF,TGTGCCATCAGTGACCGAAATCAGCCCCAGCATTTT
TRBJ1-3,-,-,TRBV2,12,CASSEQGNTIYF,TGTGCCAGCAGTGAACAGGGAAACACCATATATTTT
TRBJ2-5,-,-,TRBV2,12,CATAPGPETQYF,TGTGCCACCGCCCCGGGGCCGGAGACCCAGTACTTC
TRBJ1-2,-,-,TRBV7-3,13,CASSLSSGRDYTF,TGTGCCAGCAGCTTAAGCTCAGGGAGGGACTACACCTTC
TRBJ1-3,-,medium-sized,TRBV10-3,16,CAISSGKGGSGNTIYF,TGTGCCATCAGCTCTGGGAAGGGCGGCTCTGGAAACACCATATATTTT
TRBJ1-5,-,-,TRBV19,13,CASRTQINQPQHF,TGTGCCAGTAGGACCCAGATCAATCAGCCCCAGCATTTT
TRBJ2-5,-,-,TRBV19,13,CASTNAAMETQYF,TGTGCCAGTACAAACGCCGCGATGGAGACCCAGTACTTC
TRBJ2-3,TRBD2,few,TRBV10-1,14,CASSVSGGTDTQYF,TGCGCCAGCAGTGTTAGCGGGGGGACAGATACGCAGTATTTT
TRBJ2-1,TRBD1,-,TRBV11-2,14,CASSSGGAYNEQFF,TGTGCCAGCAGCTCAGGGGGCGCCTACAATGAGCAGTTCTTC
TRBJ1-2,TRBD1,-,TRBV6-4,17,CASSAHTGQGRGYGYTF,TGTGCCAGCAGTGCCCACACCGGACAGGGCAGGGGCTATGGCTACACCTTC
TRBJ2-7,-,-,TRBV12-3/TRBV12-4,13,CASSWDISYEQYF,TGTGCCAGCAGTTGGGACATTTCCTACGAGCAGTACTTC
TRBJ1-3,-,-,TRBV30,14,CAWGRGLPRDTIYF,TGTGCCTGGGGTCGGGGGCTTCCAAGGGACACCATATATTTT
TRBJ1-1,-,-,TRBV6-6,14,CASNTQGGLSEAFF,TGTGCCAGCAATACACAGGGAGGCTTATCTGAAGCTTTCTTT
TRBJ1-2,-,once,TRBV18,13,CASSPPGDYGYTF,TGTGCCAGCTCACCACCGGGAGACTATGGCTACACCTTC
TRBJ2-5,TRBD2,-,TRBV3-1/TRBV3-2,13,CASSHLGGETQYF,TGTGCCAGCAGCCACTTGGGAGGGGAGACCCAGTACTTC
TRBJ1-1,-,-,TRBV4-1,14,CASSHSAGRPGAFF,TGCGCCAGCAGCCATTCGGCGGGGAGGCCGGGAGCTTTCTTT
TRBJ2-5,-,few,TRBV2,12,CASSGMGETQYF,TGTGCCAGCTCAGGGATGGGAGAGACCCAGTACTTC
TRBJ1-5,-,-,TRBV19,16,CASSIRSGTSNQPQHF,TGTGCCAGTAGTATCAGATCCGGGACGTCGAATCAGCCCCAGCATTTT